The clone carrying this T cell receptor beta chain was counted once. This sample is part of a study of blood T cell repertoires in COVID-19. Study context: T cells, B-cell-depleted T cells, or PBMCs supplied cDNA or gDNA.

CDR1 is SGDLS, CDR2 YYNGEE, per germline. Trimming took 0 bases from V and 5 from J; bases not matched to a gene: 8. This CDR3 spans 15 amino acids. Sequencing used immunoSEQ multiplex PCR; TCRdb keeps in-frame clones, though not all of them. The table lists a few hundred thousand clones, less than 90% of them singletons. The sequencing sample was made of peripheral blood. This clonotype was obtained from a man aged 60 to 75 with acute or convalescent COVID-19. V is TRBV9 and J is TRBJ2-7; 7 nucleotides match TRBD2. The CDR3 coding sequence is TGTGCCAGCAGCGTAGCTGACGGACTAGTCGACGAGCAGTACTTC. This encodes CASSVADGLVDEQYF.